Below, 17 T cell receptor beta chains from the same sample are listed, as sequenced in a study of blood T cell repertoires in COVID-19. TCRdb keeps only in-frame clones here, not all; method: immunoSEQ multiplex PCR. Of some 250,000 clones in the sample, more than 75% were seen once. Material: peripheral blood. The source of these receptors is a woman in her forties who had recovered from COVID-19.

The chain combines TRBV5-1 with TRBJ2-1; 9 nucleotides line up with TRBD2. Germline V lookup: CDR1 SGHRS, CDR2 YFSETQ. The CDR3 extends over 15 amino acids. V dropped 4 bases and J dropped 7; count of bases not matched to a gene: 9. The CDR3, as DNA: TGCGCCAGCAGCCCGAGCGGGAGGTTATGGAATGAGCAGTTCTTC. It yields the protein CASSPSGRLWNEQFF. The complete variable domain, with remaining parts taken from reference TRBV5-1 and TRBJ2-1, reads KAGVTQTPRYLIKTRGQQVTLSCSPISGHRSVSWYQQTPGQGLQFLFEYFSETQRNKGNFPGRFSGRQFSNSRSEMNVSTLELGDSALYLCASSPSGRLWNEQFFGPGTRLTVL.

This chain joins TRBV6-5 and TRBJ2-2; TRBD2 aligns across 10 bases. This CDR3 has 15 residues. From germline, CDR1 is MNHEY and CDR2 SVGAGI. Trimming cost V 7 bases and J 6 bases; bases outside gene matches: 8. CDR3 loop: CASIWLAGVAGELFF. CDR3 nucleotide sequence: TGTGCCAGCATCTGGCTAGCGGGAGTGGCCGGGGAGCTGTTTTTT.

V is TRBV4-1 and J is TRBJ2-4; TRBD2 aligns across 14 bases. This CDR3 contains 18 residues. J gave up 0 bases and V 4 bases, and 5 bases lay outside the gene matches. CDR1 and CDR2 (germline): MGHRA, YSYEKL. DNA of the CDR3: TGCGCCAGCAGCCCGGGACTAGCGGGAGTTTTAGCCAAAAACATTCAGTACTTC. Protein sequence: CASSPGLAGVLAKNIQYF.

This chain joins TRBV5-6 and TRBJ1-2; 11 bases are shared with TRBD1. V shed 4 bases and J 4 bases; nucleotides not matched to a gene: 3. Germline V lookup: CDR1 SGHDT, CDR2 YYEEEE. The CDR3 is 14 residues long. The CDR3 coding sequence is TGTGCCAGCAGCCGGGACAGGGGGATCTATGGCTACACCTTC. Amino acids: CASSRDRGIYGYTF. The full variable domain, its missing parts supplied by reference TRBV5-6 and TRBJ1-2, is DAGVTQSPTHLIKTRGQQVTLRCSPKSGHDTVSWYQQALGQGPQFIFQYYEEEERQRGNFPDRFSGHQFPNYSSELNVNALLLGDSALYLCASSRDRGIYGYTFGSGTRLTVV.

This clone has only one observation. The chain couples TRBV7-9 to TRBJ1-5; 10 bases match TRBD1. The germline V gene has CDR1 SEHNR and CDR2 FQNEAQ (reference sequence). CDR3 size: 15 residues. The trim removed 6 bases at V and 3 bases at J, leaving 5 bases unmatched. In DNA, the CDR3 is TGTGCCAGCAGATCCGGACAGGGGGTCAATCAGCCCCAGCATTTT. It is translated as CASRSGQGVNQPQHF. Together with reference TRBV7-9 and TRBJ1-5, the CDR3 gives the full variable domain: DTGVSQNPRHKITKRGQNVTFRCDPISEHNRLYWYRQTLGQGPEFLTYFQNEAQLEKSRLLSDRFSAERPKGSFSTLEIQRTEQGDSAMYLCASRSGQGVNQPQHFGDGTRLSIL.

J is TRBJ2-5 and V is TRBV19, with TRBD1 matching 7 bases. J was trimmed by 5 bases and V by 5 bases; bases with no gene match: 8. This CDR3 is built from 14 residues. From germline, CDR1 is LNHDA and CDR2 SQIVND (reference sequence). This chain's CDR3 is CASSDVGRGETQYF. CDR3 sequence (DNA): TGTGCCAGTAGTGATGTGGGCAGGGGGGAGACCCAGTACTTC.

The chain joins TRBV6-2 or TRBV6-3 to TRBJ1-2; D not resolved. The CDR3 runs 13 residues. V lost 0 bases and J lost 8, with 10 bases in between. Germline V lookup: CDR1 MNHEY, CDR2 SVGEGT. CDR3 sequence reads: CASSYSRLGGYTF. The DNA of the CDR3 is TGTGCCAGCAGTTACTCGAGGCTTGGAGGCTACACCTTC.

The chain is built from TRBV6-5 and TRBJ1-5; maybe TRBD1 (5 bases). Looked up from germline, CDR1 is MNHEY and CDR2 is SVGAGI. This CDR3 contains 15 residues. Deletions cut 2 bases from V and 6 bases from J, with 14 bases between. CDR3 loop: CASSYGTGGSQPQHF. The DNA for the CDR3 is TGTGCCAGCAGTTACGGGACGGGGGGATCTCAGCCCCAGCATTTT.

This chain uses TRBV19 with TRBJ1-5, with TRBD1 matching 7 bases. Per the germline V gene, CDR1 is LNHDA and CDR2 is SQIVND (reference sequence). With 7 bases clipped from V and 0 bases from J, the junction kept 6 bases outside the gene matches. This CDR3 is 15 amino acids long. The CDR3, as DNA: TGTGCCAGTACCAGGGGGGCCTATAGCAATCAGCCCCAGCATTTT. Translation gives CASTRGAYSNQPQHF.

The rearrangement links TRBV2 to TRBJ2-1; possibly TRBD2 for D (6 bases). The germline CDR1 and CDR2 sequences are SNHLY and FYNNEI. V gave up 6 bases and J gave up 4 bases, with 10 bases separating them. The CDR3 is 13 amino acids. For the CDR3, the DNA is TGTGCCAGCAGAGGGACTTATTACAATGAGCAGTTCTTC. Translated: CASRGTYYNEQFF.

This clone was counted between two and nine times. The chain has TRBV19 and TRBJ1-2; maybe TRBD1 (5 bases). The CDR3 runs to 11 residues. V lost 5 bases and J lost 13, with 14 bases in between. Germline V CDR1 and CDR2: LNHDA, SQIVND (reference sequence). Written as DNA, the CDR3 is TGTGCCAGTAGTCTTCGAACAGGTTGCACCTTC. Translation gives CASSLRTGCTF.

The rearrangement links TRBV19 to TRBJ1-2, with TRBD1 as a possible D gene (6 bases). Germline V lookup: CDR1 LNHDA, CDR2 SQIVND (reference sequence). The V end lost 6 bases, the J end lost 0 bases, and 11 bases lay between the germline ends. The CDR3 contains 14 residues. CDR3 sequence (DNA): TGTGCCAGTAGGGCGGACAGACCTAACTATGGCTACACCTTC. Amino acid sequence: CASRADRPNYGYTF.

CDR3 DNA sequence: TGTGCCAGCAGCCAAGATAGGTCCGTGGGACAGGGGGCTTATGGCTACACCTTC. Amino acids: CASSQDRSVGQGAYGYTF. J is TRBJ1-2 and V is TRBV4-2; 12 positions match TRBD1. The V gene's germline CDR1 is LGHNA and CDR2 YNFKEQ. The CDR3 contains 18 residues. Germline trimming cut 0 bases from V and 5 bases from J; bases unmatched to any gene: 10.

This rearrangement joins TRBV3-1 (or the pseudogene TRBV3-2) to TRBJ2-7, with 8 bases aligning to TRBD2. Germline values: CDR1 LGHDT, CDR2 YNNKEL (reference sequence). V was clipped by 0 bases and J by 12 bases; unmatched bases: 7. This CDR3 comprises 13 residues. Here the CDR3 reads CASSQDPAGVVYF. CDR3 nucleotides: TGTGCCAGCAGCCAAGACCCAGCGGGAGTGGTGTACTTC.

The chain is built from TRBV7-2 and TRBJ2-1; 10 bases fit TRBD2. Trimming removed 1 base from V and 2 bases from J; junction bases left unmatched: 5. The germline gives CDR1 SGHTA, CDR2 FQGNSA. The CDR3 extends over 17 amino acids. The DNA of the CDR3 is TGTGCCAGCAGCTTAGGTACTAGCGGGACACCCTACAATGAGCAGTTCTTC. This gives the protein CASSLGTSGTPYNEQFF. Together with reference TRBV7-2 and TRBJ2-1, the CDR3 gives the full variable domain: GAGVSQSPSNKVTEKGKDVELRCDPISGHTALYWYRQSLGQGLEFLIYFQGNSAPDKSGLPSDRFSAERTGGSVSTLTIQRTQQEDSAVYLCASSLGTSGTPYNEQFFGPGTRLTVL.

The chain recombines TRBV4-2 with TRBJ2-1; D perhaps matches TRBD2 (7 bases). The length of the CDR3 is 14 residues. In germline, CDR1 is LGHNA, CDR2 YNFKEQ. V gave up 4 bases and J gave up 8 bases, with 15 bases separating them. In DNA, the CDR3 is TGTGCCAGCAGCCCCCGTGGAGGGGGGGATGAGCAGTTCTTC. Amino acid sequence: CASSPRGGGDEQFF.

The CDR3: CASSITVTSGNTIYF. DNA of the CDR3: TGTGCCAGCAGCATAACAGTGACCTCTGGAAACACCATATATTTT. The V and J genes are TRBV6-5 and TRBJ1-3, with D unresolved. V shed 6 bases and J shed 0 bases, with 12 bases lying between them. Germline V gene sequence: CDR1 MNHEY, CDR2 SVGAGI. This CDR3 spans 15 amino acids.